This T cell receptor (beta chain) was recovered during a study of cytomegalovirus exposure and HLA in healthy donors. About the study: Early released data comprised 80 million or so unique TCRs from HLA-typed donors. Study results and caveats: An assumption of roughly uniform sequencing depth across donors underlay the presence/absence analyses. For most TCR beta V segments, an earlier analysis put the productive rate at about 87% or about 30% of the time.

For this clone: Its target is unknown.

The donors (healthy individuals) were bone marrow donors. This CDR3 is 13 amino acids long. Losses at the gene ends were 4 bases for V and 3 bases for J; bases not matched to a gene: 3. In germline, CDR1 is SGHDT, CDR2 YYEEEE. The primer mix had 60 Vbeta and 13 Jbeta primers. The method was immunoSEQ multiplex PCR; TCRdb's version includes in-frame clones alone and lacks a portion of them. The data show around 200,000 clones, 65% to 80% seen once. This chain connects TRBV5-6 to TRBJ2-7; 8 bases agree with TRBD2. This clonotype was sampled from a man over 45 in good health and CMV-seronegative. The sample taken for sequencing was PBMCs. The CDR3 protein is CASSQGLGYEQYF. CDR3 DNA: TGTGCCAGCAGCCAGGGACTAGGCTACGAGCAGTACTTC.